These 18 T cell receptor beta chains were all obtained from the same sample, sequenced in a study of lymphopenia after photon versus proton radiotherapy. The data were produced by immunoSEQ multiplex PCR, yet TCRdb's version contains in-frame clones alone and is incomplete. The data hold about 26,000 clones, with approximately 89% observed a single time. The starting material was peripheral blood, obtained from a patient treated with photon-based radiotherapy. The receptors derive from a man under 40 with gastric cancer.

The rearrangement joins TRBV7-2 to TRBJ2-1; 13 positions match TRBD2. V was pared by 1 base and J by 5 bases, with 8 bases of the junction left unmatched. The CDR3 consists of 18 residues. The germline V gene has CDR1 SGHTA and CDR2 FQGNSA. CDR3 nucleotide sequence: TGTGCCAGCAGCTTAGTGGCTACTAGCGGGAGGGCCGACAATGAGCAGTTCTTC. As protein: CASSLVATSGRADNEQFF. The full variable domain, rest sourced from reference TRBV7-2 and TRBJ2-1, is GAGVSQSPSNKVTEKGKDVELRCDPISGHTALYWYRQSLGQGLEFLIYFQGNSAPDKSGLPSDRFSAERTGGSVSTLTIQRTQQEDSAVYLCASSLVATSGRADNEQFFGPGTRLTVL.

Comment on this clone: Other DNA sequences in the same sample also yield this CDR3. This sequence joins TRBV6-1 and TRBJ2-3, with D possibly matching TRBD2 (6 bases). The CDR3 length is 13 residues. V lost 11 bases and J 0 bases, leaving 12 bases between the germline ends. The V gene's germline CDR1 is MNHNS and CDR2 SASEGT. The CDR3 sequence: CASGAASTDTQYF. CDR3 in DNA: TGTGCCTCGGGAGCGGCTAGCACAGATACGCAGTATTTT.

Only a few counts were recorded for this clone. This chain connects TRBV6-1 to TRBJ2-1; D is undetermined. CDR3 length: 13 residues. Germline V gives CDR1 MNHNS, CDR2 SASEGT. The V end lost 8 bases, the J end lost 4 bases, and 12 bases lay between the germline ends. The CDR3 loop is CASGGKIYNEQFF. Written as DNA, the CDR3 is TGTGCCAGCGGTGGGAAGATTTACAATGAGCAGTTCTTC.

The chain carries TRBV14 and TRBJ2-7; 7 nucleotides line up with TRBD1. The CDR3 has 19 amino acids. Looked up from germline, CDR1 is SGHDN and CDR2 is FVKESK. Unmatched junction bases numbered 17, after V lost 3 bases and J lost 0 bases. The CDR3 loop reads CASSHLSGTVVDSSYEQYF. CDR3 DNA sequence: TGTGCCAGCAGCCACCTATCCGGGACAGTCGTCGATAGCTCCTACGAGCAGTACTTC.

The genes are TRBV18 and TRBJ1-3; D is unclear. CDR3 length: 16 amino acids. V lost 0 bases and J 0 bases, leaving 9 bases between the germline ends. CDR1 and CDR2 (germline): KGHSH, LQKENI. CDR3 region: CASSPPNPFSGNTIYF. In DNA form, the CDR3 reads TGTGCCAGCTCACCACCGAACCCGTTCTCTGGAAACACCATATATTTT.

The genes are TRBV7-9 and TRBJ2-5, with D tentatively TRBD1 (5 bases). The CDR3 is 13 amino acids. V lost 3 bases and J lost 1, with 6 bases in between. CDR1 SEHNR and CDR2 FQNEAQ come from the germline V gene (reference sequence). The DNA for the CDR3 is TGTGCCAGCAGCTTCGACAGCCAAGAGACCCAGTACTTC. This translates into CASSFDSQETQYF.

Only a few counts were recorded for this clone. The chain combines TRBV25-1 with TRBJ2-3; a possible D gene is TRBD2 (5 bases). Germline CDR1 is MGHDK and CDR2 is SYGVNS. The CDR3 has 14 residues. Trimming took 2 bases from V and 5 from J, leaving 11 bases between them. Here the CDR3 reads CASSERRELDTQYF. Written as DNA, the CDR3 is TGTGCCAGCAGTGAAAGAAGGGAGTTAGATACGCAGTATTTT.

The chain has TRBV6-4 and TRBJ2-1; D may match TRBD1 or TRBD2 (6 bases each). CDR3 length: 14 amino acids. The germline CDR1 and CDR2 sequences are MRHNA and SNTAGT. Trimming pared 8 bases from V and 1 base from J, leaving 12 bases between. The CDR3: CASGEGGSYNEQFF. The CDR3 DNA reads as TGTGCCAGCGGAGAGGGGGGTTCCTACAATGAGCAGTTCTTC.

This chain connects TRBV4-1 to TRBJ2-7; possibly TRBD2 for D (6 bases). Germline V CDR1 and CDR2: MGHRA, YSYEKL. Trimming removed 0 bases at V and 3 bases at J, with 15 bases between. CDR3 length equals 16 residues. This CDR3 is CASSQDSGQEGYEQYF. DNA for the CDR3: TGCGCCAGCAGCCAAGATAGTGGGCAGGAGGGCTACGAGCAGTACTTC.

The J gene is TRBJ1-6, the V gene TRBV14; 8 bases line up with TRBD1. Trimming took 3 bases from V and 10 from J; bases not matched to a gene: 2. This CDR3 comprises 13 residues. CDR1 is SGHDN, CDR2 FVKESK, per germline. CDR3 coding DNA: TGTGCCAGCAGCCAGACAGGGGAATCACCCCTCCACTTT. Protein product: CASSQTGESPLHF. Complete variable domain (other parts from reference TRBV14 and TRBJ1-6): EAGVTQFPSHSVIEKGQTVTLRCDPISGHDNLYWYRRVMGKEIKFLLHFVKESKQDESGMPNNRFLAERTGGTYSTLKVQPAELEDSGVYFCASSQTGESPLHFGNGTRLTVT.

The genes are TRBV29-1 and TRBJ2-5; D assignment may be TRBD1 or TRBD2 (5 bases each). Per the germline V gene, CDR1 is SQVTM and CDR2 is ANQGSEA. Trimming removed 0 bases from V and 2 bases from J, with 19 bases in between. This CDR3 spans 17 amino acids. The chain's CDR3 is CSVEDGLGRPLQETQYF. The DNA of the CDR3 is TGCAGCGTTGAAGATGGTTTGGGACGGCCCCTTCAAGAGACCCAGTACTTC. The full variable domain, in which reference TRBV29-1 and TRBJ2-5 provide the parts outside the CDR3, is SAVISQKPSRDICQRGTSLTIQCQVDSQVTMMFWYRQQPGQSLTLIATANQGSEATYESGFVIDKFPISRPNLTFSTLTVSNMSPEDSSIYLCSVEDGLGRPLQETQYFGPGTRLLVL.

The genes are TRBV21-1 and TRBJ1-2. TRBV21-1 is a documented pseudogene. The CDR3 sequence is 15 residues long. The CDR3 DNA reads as TGTGCCAGCAGCAAATTGCGGCAGCTAGTCTATGGCTACACCTTC. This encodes CASSKLRQLVYGYTF.

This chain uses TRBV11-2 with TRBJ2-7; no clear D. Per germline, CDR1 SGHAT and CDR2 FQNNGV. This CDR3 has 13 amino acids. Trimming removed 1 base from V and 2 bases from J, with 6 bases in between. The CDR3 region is CASSLVQTYEQYF. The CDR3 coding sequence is TGTGCCAGCAGCTTAGTTCAAACCTACGAGCAGTACTTC. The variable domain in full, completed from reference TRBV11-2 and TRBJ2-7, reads EAGVAQSPRYKIIEKRQSVAFWCNPISGHATLYWYQQILGQGPKLLIQFQNNGVVDDSQLPKDRFSAERLKGVDSTLKIQPAKLEDSAVYLCASSLVQTYEQYFGPGTRLTVT.

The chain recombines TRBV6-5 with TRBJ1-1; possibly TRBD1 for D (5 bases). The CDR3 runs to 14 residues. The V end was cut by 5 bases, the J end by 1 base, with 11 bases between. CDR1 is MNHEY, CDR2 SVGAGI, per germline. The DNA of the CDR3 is TGTGCCAGCAGTCTACCCGGGGGGAACACTGAAGCTTTCTTT. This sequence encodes CASSLPGGNTEAFF.

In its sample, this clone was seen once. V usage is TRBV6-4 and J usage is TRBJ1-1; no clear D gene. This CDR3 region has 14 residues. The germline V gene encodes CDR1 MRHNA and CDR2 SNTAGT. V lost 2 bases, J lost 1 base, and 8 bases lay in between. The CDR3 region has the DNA TGTGCCAGCAGTGACGGGAGGGAGAACACTGAAGCTTTCTTT. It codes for CASSDGRENTEAFF.

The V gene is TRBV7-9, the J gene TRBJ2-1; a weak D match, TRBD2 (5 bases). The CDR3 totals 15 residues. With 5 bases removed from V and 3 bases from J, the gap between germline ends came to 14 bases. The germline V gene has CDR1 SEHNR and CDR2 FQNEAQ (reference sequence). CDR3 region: CASSPTMEVYNEQFF. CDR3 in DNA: TGTGCCAGCAGCCCGACGATGGAGGTCTACAATGAGCAGTTCTTC.

CDR3 bases: TGTGCCAGCAGCTTGAGCTGGGACAGCTATGGCTACACCTTC. This codes for CASSLSWDSYGYTF. V and J are TRBV5-8 and TRBJ1-2; TRBD1 matches 7 bases. V lost 1 base, J lost 4 bases, and 4 bases stayed unmatched. CDR1 and CDR2 from the germline V gene are SGHTS and YDEGEE. This CDR3 has 14 residues.

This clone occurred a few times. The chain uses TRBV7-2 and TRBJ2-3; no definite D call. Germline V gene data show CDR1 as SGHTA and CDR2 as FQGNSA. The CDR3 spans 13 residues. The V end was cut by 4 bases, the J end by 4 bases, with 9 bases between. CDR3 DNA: TGTGCCAGCAGCTGGCCCCCTTCAGATACGCAGTATTTT. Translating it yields CASSWPPSDTQYF.